This TCR beta chain was documented in a study of T-cell reconstitution after alpha-beta-depleted transplantation in children. Whole-study results and caveats: At around two months after transplant, the alpha-beta T cells were reportedly derived from several hundred expanded clones that came from non-depleted graft cells. A year post-transplant, T-cell counts and diversity derived mostly from newly produced T cells.

Unique molecular identifiers were used in preparing the TCRbeta library. TCRdb called the PCR reads again in MiXCR, with one record for every CDR3 protein. This table has approximately 240,000 distinct CDR3 sequences, approximately 10% appearing once. This clonotype was seen at least ten times. Its target is unknown. Sequences were derived from PBMCs, sampled before TCRalphabeta/CD19-depleted stem cell transplant. The TCR comes from a child younger than two with acute myeloid leukemia, due to receive a stem cell transplant.

The CDR3 sequence is CASKGQAYPHSPLHF. CDR3 coding DNA: TGTGCCAGCAAAGGGCAGGCTTACCCACATTCACCCCTCCACTTT. The chain is built from TRBV5-5 and TRBJ1-6, with D unresolved. The CDR3 is made up of 15 amino acids. Germline values: CDR1 SGHKS, CDR2 YYEKEE (reference sequence). V was pared by 6 bases and J by 8 bases, with 18 bases between.